Shown below are 11 T cell receptor beta chains from a single sample sequenced in a study of T cells after yellow fever vaccination. MiXCR, run by TCRdb on the 5' RACE reads, gives a single entry per CDR3 protein. The repertoire consists of 300,000 to 400,000 distinct CDR3 sequences, with around 3.9% occurring once and the leading ten covering 24%. The sequencing here drew on PBMCs, taken 5 days after the yellow fever booster vaccination. The receptors were sampled from a man between 18 and 35 years old who received the YFV17D yellow fever vaccine.

The chain couples TRBV29-1 to TRBJ2-6; D is unclear. The CDR3 runs 16 residues. V was shortened by 2 bases and J by 4 bases, with 15 bases between the two germline ends. Germline CDR1 reads SQVTM; CDR2 reads ANQGSEA. CDR3 nucleotides: TGCAGCGTTGAACCAGACGGATTTCAAGGGGCCAACGTCCTGACTTTC. Translated: CSVEPDGFQGANVLTF.

The rearrangement joins TRBV6-5 to TRBJ1-4; a possible D gene is TRBD1 (5 bases). The CDR3 is made up of 13 amino acids. Deletions cut 3 bases from V and 11 bases from J, with 13 bases between. Germline V gives CDR1 MNHEY, CDR2 SVGAGI. CDR3 sequence reads: CASSYGGMGKLFF. CDR3 DNA sequence: TGTGCCAGCAGTTATGGGGGTATGGGGAAACTGTTTTTT.

The gene calls are TRBV20-1 and TRBJ2-7; 8 nucleotides match TRBD1. The germline gives CDR1 DFQATT, CDR2 SNEGSKA (reference sequence). Germline trimming cut 6 bases from V and 2 bases from J; bases unmatched to any gene: 6. The CDR3 extends over 13 amino acids. The CDR3 region is CSAGTGNTYEQYF. The CDR3 DNA sequence: TGCAGTGCGGGGACAGGAAACACCTACGAGCAGTACTTC.

This clonotype was picked up a small number of times. The chain uses TRBV6-5 and TRBJ2-5, with D perhaps TRBD1 (5 bases). The V gene lost 7 bases and the J gene lost 5 bases, with 14 bases spanning the gap. The CDR3 loop spans 13 amino acids. Germline V gene sequence: CDR1 MNHEY, CDR2 SVGAGI. DNA for the CDR3: TGTGCCAGCACCCGGGCCAGGGCTGAGACCCAGTACTTC. Amino acids: CASTRARAETQYF.

This clonotype has just a few counts. The J gene is TRBJ1-2, the V gene TRBV27; TRBD1 might be the D (6 bases). The CDR3 is 15 amino acids. Trimming removed 6 bases from V and 7 bases from J, with 21 bases in between. CDR1 and CDR2 (germline): MNHEY, SMNVEV (reference sequence). CDR3 DNA sequence: TGTGCCAGCAGGTTGGGGAGCGCCACAGGGTCTGGCTACACCTTC. Translating it yields CASRLGSATGSGYTF.

This chain connects TRBV4-3 to TRBJ2-7; no definite D call. The CDR3 covers 15 residues. Trimming shortened V by 1 base and J by 0 bases, and 10 bases separated the two germline ends. Germline-derived CDR1 and CDR2 are LGHNA and YSLEER. The CDR3 loop reads CASSQGMGGSYEQYV. The CDR3 DNA reads as TGCGCCAGCAGCCAAGGAATGGGCGGCTCCTACGAGCAGTACGTC.

This clonotype was detected only a few times. The chain joins TRBV19 to TRBJ1-2; D call uncertain. CDR1 and CDR2 (germline): LNHDA, SQIVND (reference sequence). This CDR3 region has 13 residues. V was trimmed by 5 bases and J by 4 bases, leaving 11 bases between them. The CDR3 loop is CASSFAAAYGYTF. The CDR3 bases are TGTGCCAGTAGTTTCGCGGCAGCCTATGGCTACACCTTC.

This clonotype was found a few times. The gene calls are TRBV21-1 and TRBJ1-2. TRBV21-1 is classified as a pseudogene. The CDR3 length is 14 residues. The chain's CDR3 is CASSKEHPVYGYTF. The CDR3 DNA reads as TGTGCCAGCAGCAAAGAACATCCAGTCTATGGCTACACCTTC.

The rearrangement joins TRBV7-2 to TRBJ2-7, with 9 positions matching TRBD1. V was pared by 5 bases and J by 4 bases, with 12 bases of the junction left unmatched. This CDR3 comprises 16 residues. Germline-derived CDR1 and CDR2 are SGHTA and FQGNSA. Here the CDR3 reads CASSASFAGQGYEQYF. CDR3 sequence (DNA): TGTGCCAGCAGCGCCTCTTTCGCGGGACAGGGATACGAGCAGTACTTC.

This clonotype has at least ten counts. The chain is built from TRBV5-1 and TRBJ1-5, with D maybe TRBD1 (5 bases). The CDR3 has 13 residues. Germline V CDR1 and CDR2: SGHRS, YFSETQ. Trimming shortened V by 1 base and J by 4 bases, and 6 bases separated the two germline ends. Here the CDR3 DNA reads TGCGCCAGCAGCTTGAAGGGGAATCAGCCCCAGCATTTT. It yields the protein CASSLKGNQPQHF.

This clonotype turned up a few times. The V call is TRBV5-1, the J call TRBJ2-1, with 10 bases fitting TRBD1. The CDR3 has 13 amino acids. The germline V gene has CDR1 SGHRS and CDR2 YFSETQ. The V segment lost 9 bases and the J segment 7 bases; nucleotides outside the gene matches: 7. CDR3 coding DNA: TGCGCCACCTCCCGGGACAGGGGAAATGAGCAGTTCTTC. Its translation: CATSRDRGNEQFF.